This T cell receptor beta chain was obtained from a study of T cell changes during pregnancy in multiple sclerosis. Measured with immunoSEQ multiplex PCR; TCRdb has only the in-frame clones, and not every one. The sample contains 50,000 to 75,000 clones, around 92% of which appear only once. The V segment lost 4 bases and the J segment 3 bases; nucleotides outside the gene matches: 14. The CDR3 loop spans 17 amino acids. Germline V gene lookup returns CDR1 LGHNA and CDR2 YNFKEQ. V is TRBV4-2 and J is TRBJ1-2; 7 nucleotides agree with TRBD1. The sequence was collected from a female donor in good health, enrolled as a control in a pregnancy study. The sequenced sample was peripheral blood, obtained after pregnancy. The CDR3 DNA reads as TGTGCCAGCAGCCCCGACGGACAGGCTCCCGTTTACTATGGCTACACCTTC. Its protein is CASSPDGQAPVYYGYTF.